These 18 T cell receptor beta chains were all obtained from the same sample, sequenced in a study of T cell responses to AZD1222 COVID-19 vaccine. TCRdb's table, derived via immunoSEQ multiplex PCR, lists solely in-frame clones and lacks some. Among approximately 80,000 clones listed, roughly 85% were seen once. The sequences come from peripheral blood, collected 28 days after the second AZD1222 dose. These receptors all stem from an adult who received the AZD1222 COVID-19 vaccine.

CDR3 nucleotide sequence: TGTGCCAGCAGCTTAGCGCCGGGACAGGGCACAGATACGCAGTATTTT. This codes for CASSLAPGQGTDTQYF. V is TRBV7-9 and J is TRBJ2-3; 8 bases fit TRBD1. Unmatched junction bases numbered 3, after V lost 0 bases and J lost 1 base. This CDR3 region has 16 residues. Per germline, CDR1 SEHNR and CDR2 FQNEAQ (reference sequence).

The chain links TRBV2 to TRBJ2-7, with 8 bases fitting TRBD1. Trimming removed 6 bases from V and 2 bases from J; junction bases left unmatched: 9. The CDR3 has 15 amino acids. Germline CDR1 is SNHLY and CDR2 is FYNNEI. For the CDR3, the DNA is TGTGCCAGCAGAGTCCCAACAGGGGGAACCTACGAGCAGTACTTC. Its translation: CASRVPTGGTYEQYF.

The chain combines TRBV10-3 with TRBJ2-3; D perhaps matches TRBD2 (5 bases). Germline values: CDR1 ENHRY, CDR2 SYGVKD. With 6 bases removed from V and 2 bases from J, the gap between germline ends came to 12 bases. The CDR3 has 14 amino acids. As DNA, the CDR3 is TGTGCCATCAGGGAGGACGTCTCCACAGATACGCAGTATTTT. This translates into CAIREDVSTDTQYF.

This clone was seen just once. This chain connects TRBV11-2 to TRBJ1-2, with D possibly TRBD1 on 6 matching bases. Germline loops: CDR1 SGHAT, CDR2 FQNNGV. This CDR3 contains 14 residues. Trimming left V 5 bases short and J 3 bases short, with 13 bases between. The CDR3 bases are TGTGCCAGCAGCGTAACAGGGAGTGACTATGGCTACACCTTC. Its protein is CASSVTGSDYGYTF.

The chain is built from TRBV13 and TRBJ2-2, with D perhaps assigned TRBD1 or TRBD2 (5 bases each). Germline lookup yields CDR1 PRHDT and CDR2 FYEKMQ (reference sequence). Deletions cut 5 bases from V and 8 bases from J, with 24 bases between. CDR3 size: 17 residues. The DNA of the CDR3 is TGTGCCAGCAGCGCCCCCGGGACCCCTTGGTATGGAGGGGAGCTGTTTTTT. The encoded protein is CASSAPGTPWYGGELFF.

This clone was found once. The genes are TRBV19 and TRBJ1-1; unclear D gene. This CDR3 is 16 amino acids long. V shed 5 bases and J shed 3 bases, with 19 bases lying between them. Per the germline V gene, CDR1 is LNHDA and CDR2 is SQIVND (reference sequence). This CDR3 is CASSPRRTQRDTEAFF. In DNA, the CDR3 is TGTGCCAGTAGTCCCCGAAGAACCCAAAGGGACACTGAAGCTTTCTTT.

This clone was counted a single time. The chain joins TRBV9 to TRBJ2-7; D not certain. Germline-derived CDR1 and CDR2 are SGDLS and YYNGEE. The CDR3 has 13 residues. The germline V and J ends were trimmed by 0 bases and 6 bases, with 10 bases remaining between them. Here the CDR3 reads CASSVDEGAEQYF. CDR3 DNA: TGTGCCAGCAGCGTAGATGAAGGTGCCGAGCAGTACTTC.

The chain couples TRBV6-6 to TRBJ2-7; TRBD2 agrees at 8 bases. Germline V CDR1 and CDR2: MNHNY, SVGAGI (reference sequence). V was clipped by 5 bases and J by 7 bases; unmatched bases: 10. This CDR3 region has 14 residues. CDR3 nucleotides: TGTGCCAGCAGTCGGCGGGGGGAGGTGGGAGAGCAGTACTTC. Protein product: CASSRRGEVGEQYF.

The chain combines TRBV6-5 with TRBJ1-1; D possibly corresponds to TRBD1 (6 bases). CDR1 and CDR2 from the germline V gene are MNHEY and SVGAGI. V was clipped by 0 bases and J by 3 bases, with 11 bases between them. The CDR3 loop spans 15 amino acids. CDR3 coding DNA: TGTGCCAGCAGTTACTCGAAGGGGGGGGACACTGAAGCTTTCTTT. Its translation: CASSYSKGGDTEAFF.

V gene TRBV6-5 combines with J gene TRBJ2-1, with 7 bases that match TRBD1. The ends lost 6 bases at V and 7 bases at J; junction bases unmatched: 3. The length of the CDR3 is 12 residues. The germline V gene has CDR1 MNHEY and CDR2 SVGAGI. The CDR3 loop is CASRTGENEQFF. The DNA for the CDR3 is TGTGCCAGCAGAACAGGGGAGAATGAGCAGTTCTTC.

This chain joins TRBV5-1 and TRBJ2-2; no firm D call. The V and J ends lost 0 bases and 0 bases respectively, with 6 bases between them. CDR1 is SGHRS, CDR2 YFSETQ, per germline. The CDR3 spans 15 residues. The CDR3 reads CASSLVGSNTGELFF. In nucleotides, the CDR3 is TGCGCCAGCAGCTTGGTGGGCTCGAACACCGGGGAGCTGTTTTTT.

The CDR3 reads CASTLSREGTDTQYF. CDR3 coding DNA: TGTGCCAGCACCCTGTCCCGGGAGGGAACAGATACGCAGTATTTT. The V and J genes are TRBV7-9 and TRBJ2-3; 8 bases map to TRBD2. Per germline, CDR1 SEHNR and CDR2 FQNEAQ (reference sequence). This CDR3 has 15 amino acids. With 7 bases clipped from V and 3 bases from J, the junction kept 9 bases outside the gene matches.

Only one count was recorded for this clone. CDR3 in amino acids: CASSPQTSGGVGGELFF. The CDR3 coding sequence is TGTGCCAGCAGCCCGCAGACTAGCGGGGGTGTCGGCGGGGAGCTGTTTTTT. This chain connects TRBV7-6 to TRBJ2-2, with 12 bases lining up with TRBD2. The J segment lost 7 bases and the V segment lost 5 bases, leaving 11 bases of the junction unmatched. From germline, CDR1 is SGHVS and CDR2 FNYEAQ. The CDR3 loop spans 17 amino acids.

The CDR3 sequence is CASSPYLSGEQFF. The CDR3 bases are TGCGCCAGCAGCCCTTACCTTAGCGGGGAGCAGTTCTTC. The rearrangement uses TRBV4-3 and TRBJ2-1; 7 nucleotides line up with TRBD2. The CDR3 is 13 residues long. The germline V gene encodes CDR1 LGHNA and CDR2 YSLEER. V was pared by 4 bases and J by 10 bases, with 7 bases of the junction left unmatched.

V and J are TRBV7-9 and TRBJ2-7, with D unclear. The CDR3 loop spans 15 amino acids. CDR1 and CDR2 (germline): SEHNR, FQNEAQ (reference sequence). Deletions cut 0 bases from V and 2 bases from J, with 11 bases between. The CDR3: CASSLATLDAYEQYF. CDR3 nucleotide sequence: TGTGCCAGCAGCTTAGCGACACTGGATGCCTACGAGCAGTACTTC.

The rearrangement links TRBV28 to TRBJ1-5; TRBD1 matches 7 bases. V trimming: 5 bases; J trimming: 6 bases; junction bases outside the gene matches: 7. Germline V gene sequence: CDR1 MDHEN, CDR2 SYDVKM. This CDR3 has 14 residues. The CDR3 coding sequence is TGTGCCAGCAGTCACGGACAGGTCGCTCAGCCCCAGCATTTT. This codes for CASSHGQVAQPQHF.

J is TRBJ1-1 and V is TRBV18; D gene uncertain. This CDR3 is built from 14 residues. V dropped 6 bases and J dropped 5 bases, with 16 bases sitting between them. Germline V lookup: CDR1 KGHSH, CDR2 LQKENI. This CDR3 is CASSKETGRTEAFF. For the CDR3, the DNA is TGTGCCAGCTCCAAGGAAACGGGTAGAACTGAAGCTTTCTTT. Combining the CDR3 with reference TRBV18 and TRBJ1-1 gives the whole variable domain NAGVMQNPRHLVRRRGQEARLRCSPMKGHSHVYWYRQLPEEGLKFMVYLQKENIIDESGMPKERFSAEFPKEGPSILRIQQVVRGDSAAYFCASSKETGRTEAFFGQGTRLTVV.

This chain uses TRBV6-4 with TRBJ2-2, with 8 positions matching TRBD2. Germline V gene lookup returns CDR1 MRHNA and CDR2 SNTAGT. CDR3 length: 13 residues. Losses at the gene ends were 3 bases for V and 13 bases for J; bases not matched to a gene: 7. CDR3 in DNA: TGTGCCAGCAGTGAGTCCGGGAGGGCCTTGCTGTTTTTT. As protein: CASSESGRALLFF.